Sequencing of this T cell receptor (beta chain) was carried out in a study of response to subunit inactivated influenza vaccine. Germline values: CDR1 DFQATT, CDR2 SNEGSKA (reference sequence). The CDR3 has 14 amino acids. The junction had 7 bases not matched to a gene; V was cut back by 5 bases and J by 4 bases. TCRdb re-analysed the RT-PCR reads in MiXCR, keeping a single row per CDR3 protein. The sample includes about 620,000 distinct CDR3 sequences, approximately 10% seen only once; the top ten take approximately 11%. The same sample was also studied in work on T cells expressing NK-cell markers. According to that study: In generating TCR beta cDNA, 5'RACE template switching with UMIs was used. What remained unclear was the HCMV specificity of expanded NKG2C+ T cell clones.

The sample consisted of PBMCs from blood, taken on the day of vaccination. The clonotype comes from a middle-aged man who received an inactivated influenza vaccine. V gene TRBV20-1 combines with J gene TRBJ2-2; 7 bases are a match to TRBD1. The CDR3 loop is CSALSGGSTGELFF. The CDR3 nucleotides read TGCAGTGCTCTGTCAGGGGGATCCACCGGGGAGCTGTTTTTT.